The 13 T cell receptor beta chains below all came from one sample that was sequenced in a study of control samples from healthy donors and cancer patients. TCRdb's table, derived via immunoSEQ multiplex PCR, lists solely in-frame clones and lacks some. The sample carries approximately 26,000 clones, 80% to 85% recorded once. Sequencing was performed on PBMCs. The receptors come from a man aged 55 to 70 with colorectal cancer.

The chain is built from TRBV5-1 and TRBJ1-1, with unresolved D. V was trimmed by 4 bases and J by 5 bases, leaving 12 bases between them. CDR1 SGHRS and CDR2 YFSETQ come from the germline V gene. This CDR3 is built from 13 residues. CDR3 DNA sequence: TGCGCCAGCAGCCTGACGACGGGTACTGAAGCTTTCTTT. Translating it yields CASSLTTGTEAFF.

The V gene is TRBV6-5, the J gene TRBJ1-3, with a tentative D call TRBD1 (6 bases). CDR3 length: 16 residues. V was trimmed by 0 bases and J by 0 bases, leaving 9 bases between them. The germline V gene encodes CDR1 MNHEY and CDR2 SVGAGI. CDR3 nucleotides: TGTGCCAGCAGTTACTCGAACAGGGACTCTGGAAACACCATATATTTT. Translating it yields CASSYSNRDSGNTIYF.

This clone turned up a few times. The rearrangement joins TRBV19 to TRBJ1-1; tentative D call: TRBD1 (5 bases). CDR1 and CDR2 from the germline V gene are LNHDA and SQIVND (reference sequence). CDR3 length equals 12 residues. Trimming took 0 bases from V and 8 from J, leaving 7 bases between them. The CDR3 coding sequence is TGTGCCAGTAGTATAGACCCAGGGGAAGCTTTCTTT. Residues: CASSIDPGEAFF.

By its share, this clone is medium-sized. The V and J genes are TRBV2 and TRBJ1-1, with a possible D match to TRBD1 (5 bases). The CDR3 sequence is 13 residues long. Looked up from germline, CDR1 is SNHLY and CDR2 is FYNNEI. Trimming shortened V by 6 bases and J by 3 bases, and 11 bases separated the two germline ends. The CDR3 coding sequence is TGTGCCAGCAGGGAGGGGCGGGACACTGAAGCTTTCTTT. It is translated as CASREGRDTEAFF.

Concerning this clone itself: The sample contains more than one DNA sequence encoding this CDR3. The CDR3 protein is CASSLDRGLTEAFF. The CDR3 DNA reads as TGTGCCAGCAGCTTAGACAGGGGGCTAACTGAAGCTTTCTTT. The chain links TRBV7-2 to TRBJ1-1, with 9 bases matching TRBD1. CDR3 length: 14 residues. CDR1 SGHTA and CDR2 FQGNSA come from the germline V gene. Trimming removed 1 base from V and 5 bases from J; junction bases left unmatched: 2.

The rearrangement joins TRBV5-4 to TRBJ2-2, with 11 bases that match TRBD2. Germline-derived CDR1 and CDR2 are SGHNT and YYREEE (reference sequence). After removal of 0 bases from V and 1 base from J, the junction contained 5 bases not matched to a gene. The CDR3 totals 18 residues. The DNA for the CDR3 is TGTGCCAGCAGCTTGGTACTAGCGGGGGACCTGAACACCGGGGAGCTGTTTTTT. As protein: CASSLVLAGDLNTGELFF.

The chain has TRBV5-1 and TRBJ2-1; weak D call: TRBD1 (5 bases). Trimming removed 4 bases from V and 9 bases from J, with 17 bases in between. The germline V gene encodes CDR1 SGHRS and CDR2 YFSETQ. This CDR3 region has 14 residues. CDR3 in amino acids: CASSTKGTGSEQFF. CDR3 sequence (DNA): TGCGCCAGCAGCACGAAAGGCACAGGTAGTGAGCAGTTCTTC.

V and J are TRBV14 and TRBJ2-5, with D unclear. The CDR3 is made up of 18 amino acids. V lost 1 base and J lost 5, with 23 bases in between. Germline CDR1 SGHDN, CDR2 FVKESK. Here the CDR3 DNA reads TGTGCCAGCAGCCAAGGGTCGGCGTCGTCCTCTCGTTTGGAGACCCAGTACTTC. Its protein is CASSQGSASSSRLETQYF. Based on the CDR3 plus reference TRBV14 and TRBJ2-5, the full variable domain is EAGVTQFPSHSVIEKGQTVTLRCDPISGHDNLYWYRRVMGKEIKFLLHFVKESKQDESGMPNNRFLAERTGGTYSTLKVQPAELEDSGVYFCASSQGSASSSRLETQYFGPGTRLLVL.

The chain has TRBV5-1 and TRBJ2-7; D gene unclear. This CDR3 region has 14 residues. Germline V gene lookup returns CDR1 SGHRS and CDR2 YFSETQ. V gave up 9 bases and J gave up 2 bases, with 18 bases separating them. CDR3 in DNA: TGCGCCACTAAGGGCACCCTCGGAGCCTACGAGCAGTACTTC. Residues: CATKGTLGAYEQYF.

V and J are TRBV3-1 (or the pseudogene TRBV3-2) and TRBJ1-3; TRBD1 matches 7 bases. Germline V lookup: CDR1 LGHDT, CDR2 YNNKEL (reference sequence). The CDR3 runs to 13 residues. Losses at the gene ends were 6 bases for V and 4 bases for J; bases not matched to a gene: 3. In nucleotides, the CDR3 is TGTGCCAGCAGACAGGGGTCGGGAAACACCATATATTTT. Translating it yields CASRQGSGNTIYF.

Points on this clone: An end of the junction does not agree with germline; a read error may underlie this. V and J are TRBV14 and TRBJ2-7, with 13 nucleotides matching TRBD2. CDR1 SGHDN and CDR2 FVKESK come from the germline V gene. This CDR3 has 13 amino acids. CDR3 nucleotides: TGTGCCAGCAGCCAAGTACTAGCGGGGGGGTTGTATTTC. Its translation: CASSQVLAGGLYF.

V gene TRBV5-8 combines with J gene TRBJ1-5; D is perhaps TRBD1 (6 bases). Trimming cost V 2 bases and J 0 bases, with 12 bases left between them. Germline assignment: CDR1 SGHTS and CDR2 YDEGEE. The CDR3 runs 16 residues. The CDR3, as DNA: TGTGCCAGCAGCTTCGGCCAGGGGCATAGCAATCAGCCCCAGCATTTT. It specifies CASSFGQGHSNQPQHF.

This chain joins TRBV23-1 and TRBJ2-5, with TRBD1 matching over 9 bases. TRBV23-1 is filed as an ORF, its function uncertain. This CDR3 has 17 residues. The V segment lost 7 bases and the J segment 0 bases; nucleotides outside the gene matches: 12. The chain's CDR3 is CASNPRDRAGYQETQYF. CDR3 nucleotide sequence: TGCGCCAGCAACCCACGGGACAGGGCGGGGTACCAAGAGACCCAGTACTTC.